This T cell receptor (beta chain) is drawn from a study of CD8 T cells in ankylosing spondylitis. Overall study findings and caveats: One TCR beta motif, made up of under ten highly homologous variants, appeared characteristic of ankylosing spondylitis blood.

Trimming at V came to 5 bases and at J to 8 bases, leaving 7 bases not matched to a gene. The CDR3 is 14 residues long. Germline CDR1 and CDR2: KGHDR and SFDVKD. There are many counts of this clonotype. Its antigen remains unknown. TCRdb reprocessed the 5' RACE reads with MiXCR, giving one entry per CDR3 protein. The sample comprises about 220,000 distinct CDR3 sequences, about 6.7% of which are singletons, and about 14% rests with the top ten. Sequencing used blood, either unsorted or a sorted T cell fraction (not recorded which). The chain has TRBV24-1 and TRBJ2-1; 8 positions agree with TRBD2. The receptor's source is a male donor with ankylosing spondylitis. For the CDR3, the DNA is TGTGCCACCAGTGTTTCGAGCGGGAGCGATGAGCAGTTCTTC. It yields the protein CATSVSSGSDEQFF.